Shown below are 4 T cell receptor beta chains from a single sample sequenced in a study of shared clonotypes between healthy human individuals (dated by TCRdb to the early 2020s). The library came from the immunoSEQ multiplex PCR assay. TCRdb provides this immuneACCESS table in a form limited to in-frame rearrangements. Some clones are lacking; in checked studies, under half of them reflect an unresolved V gene, and why the rest are absent is not known. The sample includes approximately 740,000 clones, with roughly 92% observed a single time. The top ten hold less than 25% of the sample. For the CD8 naive samples, CD45RO-negative cells were positively selected for CCR7, yielding a CD45RA+CCR7+ population from which TemRA cells were excluded. Sequencing was performed on naive CD8+ T cells sorted from blood. Interpreted using the paper, the cell subset or site label stands for: CD45RA+CCR7+. The origin of the receptors is a man aged 25 to 40 in good health.

The rearrangement joins TRBV4-2 to TRBJ2-7, with D possibly matching TRBD2 (6 bases). The ends were cut back, 0 bases at V and 2 bases at J, with 14 bases in the middle. The CDR3 is made up of 16 amino acids. From germline, CDR1 is LGHNA and CDR2 YNFKEQ. The CDR3 DNA reads TGTGCCAGCAGCCAAGAGCGAGCGGGCCAACCCTACGAGCAGTACTTC. This sequence encodes CASSQERAGQPYEQYF.

J is TRBJ2-1 and V is TRBV7-9, with unresolved D. Germline values: CDR1 SEHNR, CDR2 FQNEAQ (reference sequence). The germline V and J ends were trimmed by 6 bases and 0 bases, with 18 bases remaining between them. The CDR3 has 17 amino acids. The CDR3 is CASRPLPTRGSYNEQFF. DNA of the CDR3: TGTGCCAGCAGACCTCTCCCCACAAGAGGCTCCTACAATGAGCAGTTCTTC. Combining the CDR3 with reference TRBV7-9 and TRBJ2-1 gives the whole variable domain DTGVSQNPRHKITKRGQNVTFRCDPISEHNRLYWYRQTLGQGPEFLTYFQNEAQLEKSRLLSDRFSAERPKGSFSTLEIQRTEQGDSAMYLCASRPLPTRGSYNEQFFGPGTRLTVL.

J is TRBJ1-2 and V is TRBV1. TRBV1 is reported as a pseudogene. This CDR3 is 17 amino acids long. This CDR3 is CTSSQPGGTTCFYGYTF. The CDR3 region has the DNA TGCACCAGCAGCCAGCCCGGCGGGACAACTTGCTTCTATGGCTACACCTTC.

The J gene is TRBJ2-7, the V gene TRBV27; D possibly corresponds to TRBD1 (6 bases). Looked up from germline, CDR1 is MNHEY and CDR2 is SMNVEV (reference sequence). The CDR3 loop spans 17 amino acids. V shed 4 bases and J shed 3 bases, with 22 bases lying between them. Written as DNA, the CDR3 is TGTGCCAGCAGTTCCCAACGTCTGGGGGACAAGAACTACGAGCAGTACTTC. Amino acid sequence: CASSSQRLGDKNYEQYF.